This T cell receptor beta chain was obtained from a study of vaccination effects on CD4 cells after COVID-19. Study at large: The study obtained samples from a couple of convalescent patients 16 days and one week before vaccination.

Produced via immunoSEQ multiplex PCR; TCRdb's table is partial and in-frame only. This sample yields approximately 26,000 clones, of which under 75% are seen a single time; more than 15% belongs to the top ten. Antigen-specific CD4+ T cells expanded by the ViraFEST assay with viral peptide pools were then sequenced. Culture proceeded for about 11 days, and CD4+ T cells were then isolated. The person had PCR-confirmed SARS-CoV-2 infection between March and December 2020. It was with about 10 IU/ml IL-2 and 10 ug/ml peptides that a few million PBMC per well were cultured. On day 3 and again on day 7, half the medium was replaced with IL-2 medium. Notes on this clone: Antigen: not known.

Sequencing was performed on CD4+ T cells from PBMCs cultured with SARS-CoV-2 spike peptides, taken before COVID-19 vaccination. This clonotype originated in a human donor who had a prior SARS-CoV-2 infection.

CDR3 nucleotide sequence: TGTGCCAGCAGCGTAGACCCAGGGCGGAACACTGAAGCTTTCTTT. This encodes CASSVDPGRNTEAFF. J is TRBJ1-1 and V is TRBV9, with D perhaps matching TRBD1 (5 bases). Trimming pared 0 bases from V and 1 base from J, leaving 10 bases between. This CDR3 has 15 amino acids. Germline V gives CDR1 SGDLS, CDR2 YYNGEE.